This T cell receptor beta chain appears in the sequencing data of a study of blood T cell repertoires in COVID-19 (dated by TCRdb to about 2020). In terms of the full investigation: Samples from collaborators originated in the United States, Italy and Spain and spanned both the acute and convalescent phases of COVID-19. The repertoires were made available in a free public database intended to serve as a resource for research on the immune response to SARS-CoV-2. Samples were obtained from the ongoing ImmuneRACE study (first 160 participants) and from 1,254 subjects provided by 6 global collaborators. The prospective study material was composed of cDNA or gDNA derived from T cells, B-cell-depleted T cells, or PBMCs. The sample metadata nearly always contained a de-identified subject ID, COVID-19 status, age in years and sex. Subjects who had been exposed to COVID-19, were actively infected with it, or had recovered from it provided the deeply sampled blood TCRbeta repertoires that made up the dataset. Where available, HLA class I and class II types were taken from metadata supplied by the sample provider and were not determined by assay-based typing. What the research found in general, with its limitations: The quantity of clinical and demographic metadata differed by source and by participant and was supplied without curation.

Another Seattle source contributed samples from volunteer blood donors who had recovered from COVID-19. The collaborating institutions used their own protocols to collect whole blood in K2EDTA tubes. For TCRbeta analysis, collaborators shipped samples as frozen whole blood, isolated PBMCs, or DNA extracted from either of those sample types. A distance of 9 bases separates the germline ends of V and J, which lose 4 bases and 6 bases respectively. The CDR3 runs 12 residues from the cysteine to the phenylalanine. Left in the record is the CDR3 DNA by itself, 36 bases read in frame from the first base. CDR1 SGHAT and CDR2 FQNNGV are derived from the germline V gene. Details on this clone: Its antigen is unknown. Qualities for individual bases were not recorded, and no much larger clone is one base off.

The immunoSEQ Assay, a bias-controlled multiplex PCR, was used to amplify TCRbeta CDR3 regions from genomic DNA. As for the authors' bioinformatics: Nucleated cell counts per sample were estimated from amplification of reference gene primers within the assay. To quantify the absolute abundance of each unique TCRbeta CDR3 rearrangement, sequence reads were collapsed and filtered. For each sample, productive Simpson clonality was calculated as the square root of Simpson's diversity index over productive rearrangements. The clones in this table, taken by TCRdb from immuneACCESS, are in-frame only. Not every clone is retained; where verified, under half of the shortfall comes from an unresolved V gene, and the cause of the rest is unknown. The V and J calls and clone size come from that table; D and trimming were worked out from the DNA. The sample includes a few hundred thousand clones, with 88% observed a single time. The ten biggest clones cover 4% of the sample.

This TCR was recovered from a man aged 60-69 years who had recovered from COVID-19. The sequence links TRBV11-2 to TRBJ1-2; the D segment cannot be called with confidence. The material sequenced was peripheral blood. The nucleotides are TGTGCCAGCAGCTCAGGTTTCGATGGCTACACCTTC. Translated, it gives CASSSGFDGYTF.